This TCR beta chain was observed in a study of OX40 agonist ivuxolimab in advanced cancers. The overall study: Three patients had partial responses: one hepatocellular carcinoma, two cutaneous melanoma.

Exclusion applied to patients with autoimmune disease history or systemic immunosuppression. The CDR3 runs to 12 residues. V shed 4 bases and J shed 9 bases, with 11 bases lying between them. The germline V gene encodes CDR1 SGHRS and CDR2 YFSETQ. Study conclusions and caveats: Clonal expansion among partial responders at 0.1-3.0 mg/kg ranked near the lowest. Certain nonresponding patients likewise had low normalized T-cell clonal expansion.

This clone showed up just once. The antigen remains undetermined. Here immunoSEQ multiplex PCR was the method, and the copy in TCRdb shows in-frame clones only, minus some. Of some 50,000 clones listed, 70% to 90% are singletons. This clonotype was sampled from an adult with an advanced solid tumor such as melanoma, head and neck, liver or kidney cancer. Sequenced here: CD4+ or CD8+ T cells sorted from blood, sampled in a trial of the OX40 agonist ivuxolimab. The chain recombines TRBV5-1 with TRBJ2-1; D gene ambiguous. CDR3 amino acids: CASSPGPGEQFF. The CDR3 nucleotides are TGCGCCAGCAGCCCGGGCCCAGGTGAGCAGTTCTTC.